These T cell receptor beta chains were read from a single sample in a study of cytomegalovirus exposure and HLA in healthy donors. TCRdb's table, derived via immunoSEQ multiplex PCR, lists solely in-frame clones and lacks some. The profile shows approximately 160,000 clones, approximately 77% of them singletons. The sample comprised PBMCs. Every receptor here comes from a male donor in good health and CMV-seronegative. CDR3s leave out the opening cysteine and the closing phenylalanine or tryptophan.

J gene: TRBJ2-5
V gene: TRBV5-4
CDR3 protein: ASGAGTGETQY

J gene: TRBJ2-1
V gene: TRBV9
CDR3 protein: ASSVGGTPSQNEQF

J gene: TRBJ1-4
V gene: TRBV7-3
CDR3 protein: ASSLTIRGLNEELF

J gene: TRBJ1-5
V gene: TRBV18
CDR3 protein: ASSPPGDRVGQPQH

J gene: TRBJ2-2
V gene: TRBV11-2
CDR3 protein: ASSSASGWGLGNTGELF

J gene: TRBJ2-3
V gene: TRBV6-4
CDR3 protein: ASSDLNRLAGGPDTQY

J gene: TRBJ2-2
V gene: TRBV11-3
CDR3 protein: ASSTARTGRGTGELF

J gene: TRBJ1-1
V gene: TRBV7-9
CDR3 protein: SSSLGHTNTEAF

J gene: TRBJ2-2
V gene: TRBV2
CDR3 protein: ASSDLQGSTGELF

J gene: TRBJ2-3
V gene: TRBV5-6
CDR3 protein: ASSLARNTDTQY

J gene: TRBJ2-3
V gene: TRBV5-1
CDR3 protein: ASRPGTDTQY

J gene: TRBJ1-2
V gene: TRBV7-9
CDR3 protein: ASTPGGGYT

J gene: TRBJ2-3
V gene: TRBV5-1
CDR3 protein: ATGTSGSYDTQY

J gene: TRBJ1-1
V gene: TRBV11-2
CDR3 protein: ASSLNREQEAF

J gene: TRBJ2-7
V gene: TRBV5-5
CDR3 protein: ASSYASGSYEQY

J gene: TRBJ2-2
V gene: TRBV5-4
CDR3 protein: ASSLAALQGAGELF

J gene: TRBJ2-7
V gene: TRBV29-1
CDR3 protein: SAWAGEPYEQY

J gene: TRBJ1-3
V gene: TRBV29-1
CDR3 protein: SVDAKNTIY

J gene: TRBJ1-2
V gene: TRBV30
CDR3 protein: ASSLGKTGIGYT

J gene: TRBJ1-2
V gene: TRBV5-4
CDR3 protein: ASSEGTGGYYGYT

J gene: TRBJ1-4
V gene: TRBV5-6
CDR3 protein: ASSRPGGGVF

J gene: TRBJ2-5
V gene: TRBV11-2
CDR3 protein: ASSLDLGSGSSQY

J gene: TRBJ1-1
V gene: TRBV27
CDR3 protein: ASSSQFTITADTEAF

J gene: TRBJ2-7
V gene: TRBV6-4
CDR3 protein: ASSEGTGPSYEQY

J gene: TRBJ1-1
V gene: TRBV6-5
CDR3 protein: ASSYVQGQDTEAF

J gene: TRBJ2-3
V gene: TRBV19
CDR3 protein: ASTAVGLRSTDTQY

J gene: TRBJ1-6
V gene: TRBV6-5
CDR3 protein: ASSYDPQVGSPLH

J gene: TRBJ2-1
V gene: TRBV18
CDR3 protein: ASSPRDGTEGNEQF

J gene: TRBJ2-1
V gene: TRBV12-5
CDR3 protein: ASGSPPGGSYNEQF

J gene: TRBJ1-2
V gene: TRBV19
CDR3 protein: ATTPVGTEKNYGYT

J gene: TRBJ1-5
V gene: TRBV27
CDR3 protein: ASSLTTQGDGQPQH

J gene: TRBJ2-2
V gene: TRBV9
CDR3 protein: ASSSTGLAGLNTGELF

J gene: TRBJ2-7
V gene: TRBV28
CDR3 protein: ASTNAGGYYEQY

J gene: TRBJ2-2
V gene: TRBV28
CDR3 protein: ASSLQGGVMNTGELF

J gene: TRBJ1-1
V gene: TRBV2
CDR3 protein: ASSWTGEDTEAF

J gene: TRBJ1-5
V gene: TRBV21-1
CDR3 protein: ASSKEKQGLNGNQPQH

J gene: TRBJ1-1
V gene: TRBV6-6
CDR3 protein: ASSQRGVAEAF

J gene: TRBJ2-4
V gene: TRBV10-3
CDR3 protein: AISEMTGTAKNIQY

J gene: TRBJ2-7
V gene: TRBV6-1
CDR3 protein: ASSAPVSGGINYEQY

J gene: TRBJ1-3
V gene: TRBV4-3
CDR3 protein: ASSQAAVLLGNTIY